These T cell receptor beta chains were read from a single sample in a study of CD8+ T cells in alopecia areata. TCRdb keeps only in-frame clones here, not all; method: immunoSEQ multiplex PCR. The repertoire consists of over 70,000 clones, with 60% to 70% occurring once and the leading ten covering about 20%. Sequencing used CD8+ T cells sorted from blood, obtained at week 24, from a patient treated with tofacitinib. The receptors here all came from a human donor with alopecia areata. CDR3s include the opening cysteine and the closing phenylalanine or tryptophan. A D gene is named only where the DNA matches it firmly. Clone size is not always given. Where it is, it says once, few, many or a class for expanded clones.

>-|TRBV5-1|TRBJ2-7|-
CASSTGGRLYEQYF
TGCGCCAGCAGCACCGGGGGCAGGCTCTACGAGCAGTACTTC
>-|TRBV29-1|TRBJ2-3|TRBD2
CSVLAGGPPDTQYF
TGCAGCGTACTAGCGGGAGGGCCGCCAGATACGCAGTATTTT
>few|TRBV7-9|TRBJ2-1|TRBD2
CASSQDSAGGPGNEQFF
TGCGCCAGCAGCCAAGACTCAGCGGGAGGGCCAGGGAATGAGCAGTTCTTC
>-|TRBV4-3|TRBJ2-7|-
CASSQALRLYEQYF
TGCGCCAGCAGCCAAGCCCTACGTCTCTACGAGCAGTACTTC
>-|TRBV11-1|TRBJ1-2|TRBD1
CASSRTGNYGYTF
TGTGCCAGCAGCCGGACAGGGAACTATGGCTACACCTTC
>once|TRBV7-6|TRBJ1-2|-
CASSHGLSSYGYTF
TGTGCCAGCAGCCACGGCCTAAGTAGCTATGGCTACACCTTC
>-|TRBV9|TRBJ2-7|TRBD1
CASSVGQGAYEQYF
TGTGCCAGCAGCGTAGGACAGGGGGCCTACGAGCAGTACTTC
>-|TRBV30|TRBJ1-1|-
CAWVEPGDTEAFF
TGTGCCTGGGTAGAACCCGGGGACACTGAAGCTTTCTTT
>-|TRBV5-4|TRBJ2-6|-
CASSLVPGANVLTF
TGTGCCAGCAGCTTGGTGCCCGGGGCCAACGTCCTGACTTTC
>-|TRBV29-1|TRBJ1-2|-
CSVEGKGLVEGYTF
TGCAGCGTTGAAGGGAAGGGATTGGTGGAAGGCTACACCTTC
>few|TRBV12-5|TRBJ1-1|-
CASGLVTGGDTEAFF
TGTGCTAGTGGTTTGGTAACGGGGGGGGACACTGAAGCTTTCTTT
>-|TRBV4-1|TRBJ1-4|-
CASSQDSDEKLFF
TGCGCCAGCAGCCAAGATTCGGATGAAAAACTGTTTTTT
>once|TRBV13|TRBJ2-1|TRBD2
CASSSENEAGGWSNEQFF
TGTGCCAGCAGCTCCGAAAACGAGGCGGGAGGGTGGTCCAATGAGCAGTTCTTC
>-|TRBV7-9|TRBJ1-1|-
CASSSSDRGTEAFF
TGTGCCAGCAGCTCCTCGGACAGAGGCACTGAAGCTTTCTTT
>many|TRBV4-1|TRBJ2-1|-
CASSQGFEGTGKNNEQFF
TGCGCCAGCAGCCAAGGCTTCGAGGGGACCGGGAAGAACAATGAGCAGTTCTTC
>few|TRBV5-1|TRBJ2-3|TRBD2
CASSLSGGHPTDTQYF
TGCGCCAGCAGCTTGAGCGGGGGGCATCCCACAGATACGCAGTATTTT
>few|TRBV29-1|TRBJ2-7|-
CSVLGDEQYF
TGCAGCGTTCTAGGAGACGAGCAGTACTTC
>once|TRBV29-1|TRBJ1-2|-
CSAASTSNYGYTF
TGCAGCGCCGCTTCGACCTCTAACTATGGCTACACCTTC
>-|TRBV30|TRBJ2-2|-
CAWLTGTYTGELFF
TGTGCCTGGCTGACTGGGACTTACACCGGGGAGCTGTTTTTT
>-|TRBV2|TRBJ2-7|-
CARGAESSYEQYF
TGTGCCAGAGGGGCGGAGAGCTCCTACGAGCAGTACTTC
>-|TRBV4-3|TRBJ2-1|-
CASSQDRQGGANEQFF
TGCGCCAGCAGCCAAGATCGGCAGGGGGGTGCCAATGAGCAGTTCTTC
>few|TRBV7-9|TRBJ2-1|-
CASSFPQIDNEQFF
TGTGCCAGCAGCTTCCCTCAGATCGACAATGAGCAGTTCTTC
>-|TRBV27|TRBJ2-7|TRBD1
CASSSLQGMFDEQYF
TGTGCCAGCAGTTCCCTACAGGGGATGTTTGACGAGCAGTACTTC
>-|TRBV29-1|TRBJ2-7|-
CSVGGDYEQYF
TGCAGCGTTGGGGGGGACTACGAGCAGTACTTC
>-|TRBV4-3|TRBJ2-4|-
CASSLGTASSKNIQYF
TGCGCCAGCAGCCTTGGGACCGCTTCTTCCAAAAACATTCAGTACTTC
>-|TRBV27|TRBJ2-7|-
CASSLVGTDPKEQYF
TGTGCCAGCAGTCTCGTCGGGACCGATCCTAAGGAGCAGTACTTC
>-|TRBV7-3|TRBJ2-3|TRBD1
CASSPPDRITDTQYF
TGTGCCAGCAGCCCCCCGGACAGGATCACAGATACGCAGTATTTT
>-|TRBV30|TRBJ1-2|TRBD1
CAWSEMGQGGYGYTF
TGTGCCTGGTCCGAGATGGGACAGGGAGGCTATGGCTACACCTTC
>-|TRBV9|TRBJ2-1|TRBD2
CASSVEGGPYNEQFF
TGTGCCAGCAGCGTAGAGGGAGGGCCCTACAATGAGCAGTTCTTC
>-|TRBV4-2|TRBJ2-5|-
CASSQEAQGRQETQYF
TGTGCCAGCAGCCAAGAGGCTCAGGGACGACAAGAGACCCAGTACTTC
>-|TRBV30|TRBJ2-1|-
CAWRAGQHNEQFF
TGTGCCTGGAGAGCAGGGCAACACAATGAGCAGTTCTTC
>-|TRBV7-2|TRBJ1-1|-
CASSFNLLGNTEAFF
TGTGCCAGCAGCTTTAACTTATTGGGGAACACTGAAGCTTTCTTT
>-|TRBV2|TRBJ2-7|-
CASSGGNSYEQYF
TGTGCCAGCAGTGGGGGAAACTCCTACGAGCAGTACTTC
>-|TRBV5-1|TRBJ2-2|TRBD2
CASSPTSGGPNGELFF
TGCGCCAGCAGTCCAACTAGCGGGGGGCCTAACGGGGAGCTGTTTTTT
>-|TRBV4-1|TRBJ2-7|-
CASSRIRDPTYEQYF
TGCGCCAGCAGCCGAATAAGGGACCCTACCTACGAGCAGTACTTC
>-|TRBV5-4|TRBJ2-2|-
CASSLEGANTGELFF
TGTGCCAGCAGCTTGGAAGGGGCGAACACCGGGGAGCTGTTTTTT
>-|TRBV13|TRBJ1-2|-
CASSGATGPYGYTF
TGTGCCAGCAGTGGTGCGACAGGACCTTATGGCTACACCTTC
>-|TRBV30|TRBJ2-7|TRBD1
CAWSVGQGPHEQYF
TGTGCCTGGAGTGTAGGACAGGGACCCCACGAGCAGTACTTC
>-|TRBV27|TRBJ1-1|-
CASSPYRDGLMNTEAFF
TGTGCCAGCAGTCCTTACCGGGACGGACTTATGAACACTGAAGCTTTCTTT
>few|TRBV4-3|TRBJ1-1|TRBD1
CASSQDPVDLGQGSTEAFF
TGCGCCAGCAGCCAAGATCCAGTCGATTTAGGACAGGGGTCCACTGAAGCTTTCTTT
>-|TRBV4-1|TRBJ2-7|TRBD1
CASSQESGGYSYEQYF
TGCGCCAGCAGCCAAGAGTCAGGGGGCTACTCCTACGAGCAGTACTTC
>-|TRBV5-1|TRBJ2-1|TRBD1
CASSPGQAAYNEQFF
TGCGCCAGCAGCCCCGGACAGGCAGCATACAATGAGCAGTTCTTC
>-|TRBV7-6|TRBJ1-1|-
CASSMGNTEAFF
TGTGCCAGCAGCATGGGGAACACTGAAGCTTTCTTT
>-|TRBV7-9|TRBJ1-5|TRBD1
CASSATGELQPQHF
TGTGCCAGCAGCGCGACAGGGGAACTCCAGCCCCAGCATTTT
>-|TRBV27|TRBJ2-7|-
CASSLSGVPSYEQYF
TGTGCCAGCAGTTTAAGCGGAGTCCCCAGCTACGAGCAGTACTTC
>few|TRBV5-6|TRBJ2-1|-
CASSFSGNEQFF
TGTGCCAGCAGCTTTAGCGGCAATGAGCAGTTCTTC
>-|TRBV7-9|TRBJ2-5|-
CASSFLLAEETQYF
TGTGCCAGCAGCTTTTTGTTAGCAGAAGAGACCCAGTACTTC
>once|TRBV6-6|TRBJ2-7|TRBD1
CASSYLGQVRQEQYF
TGTGCCAGCAGTTACCTCGGACAGGTTAGGCAGGAGCAGTACTTC
>-|TRBV27|TRBJ2-1|TRBD1
CASSLGTAYNEQFF
TGTGCCAGCAGTTTAGGGACAGCCTACAATGAGCAGTTCTTC
>-|TRBV6-5|TRBJ1-2|-
CASSYSKSWTAYGYTF
TGTGCCAGCAGTTACTCGAAGTCATGGACAGCTTATGGCTACACCTTC
>-|TRBV5-4|TRBJ1-2|TRBD1
CASSIHRGGYTF
TGTGCCAGCAGCATCCACAGGGGTGGCTACACCTTC
>few|TRBV7-3|TRBJ2-3|TRBD2
CASSLGLAGGPSTDTQYF
TGTGCCAGCAGCTTAGGGCTAGCGGGGGGCCCTAGCACAGATACGCAGTATTTT
>-|TRBV23-1|TRBJ2-3|-
CASRLNGGWTTDTQYF
TGCGCCAGCAGACTAAATGGGGGCTGGACCACAGATACGCAGTATTTT
>-|TRBV7-2|TRBJ2-1|TRBD2
CASSQDSAGGPGNEQFF
TGCGCCAGCAGCCAAGACTCAGCGGGAGGGCCAGGGAATGAGCAGTTCTTC
>-|TRBV29-1|TRBJ2-1|-
CSPRFFNEQFF
TGCAGCCCCCGCTTTTTCAATGAGCAGTTCTTC